These 24 T cell receptor beta chains share one sample of origin, sequenced in a study of beta chain features in type 1 diabetes. Every isolated RNA sample was fully reverse transcribed, so sequencing captured expressed TCRB transcripts. The assay was immunoSEQ multiplex PCR, and TCRdb's table has in-frame clones only and misses some. The sample holds almost 250,000 clones, about 14% seen once. Source material: naive CD4+ T cells from blood. These TCRs come from a middle-aged woman in good health.

V and J are TRBV7-9 and TRBJ1-3; D gene unclear. The CDR3 extends over 16 amino acids. The germline V gene encodes CDR1 SEHNR and CDR2 FQNEAQ (reference sequence). V shed 1 base and J shed 0 bases, with 10 bases lying between them. CDR3 DNA sequence: TGTGCCAGCAGCTTAGGAGGGTCGCGCTCTGGAAACACCATATATTTT. Protein product: CASSLGGSRSGNTIYF.

The table lists this clone with a few counts. CDR3 sequence: CASSLTGYGTEAFF. CDR3 coding DNA: TGTGCCAGCAGTTTAACAGGGTACGGCACTGAAGCTTTCTTT. This sequence joins TRBV6-1 and TRBJ1-1; TRBD1 might be the D (6 bases). CDR1 MNHNS and CDR2 SASEGT come from the germline V gene. V lost 5 bases and J lost 4, with 14 bases in between. CDR3 length equals 14 residues.

The chain couples TRBV4-3 to TRBJ1-1, with D unclear. V dropped 4 bases and J dropped 0 bases, with 6 bases sitting between them. Germline assignment: CDR1 LGHNA and CDR2 YSLEER. CDR3 size: 13 residues. CDR3 DNA: TGCGCCAGCAGCCGGTCGGTGAACACTGAAGCTTTCTTT. Translating gives CASSRSVNTEAFF.

The sample holds a few counts of this clone. The rearrangement links TRBV19 to TRBJ1-5, with 7 bases lining up with TRBD1. Trimming removed 4 bases from V and 4 bases from J; junction bases left unmatched: 19. CDR1 is LNHDA, CDR2 SQIVND, per germline (reference sequence). The CDR3 runs to 19 residues. Here the CDR3 reads CASSTPPGGVRLLNQPQHF. The CDR3 coding sequence is TGTGCCAGTAGTACCCCCCCAGGGGGTGTCCGACTTTTGAATCAGCCCCAGCATTTT.

The rearrangement links TRBV27 to TRBJ1-4; D is uncertain. Germline V gene data show CDR1 as MNHEY and CDR2 as SMNVEV (reference sequence). The CDR3 spans 14 residues. V lost 6 bases and J 2 bases, leaving 10 bases between the germline ends. CDR3 in DNA: TGTGCCAGCAGCGAGTCGGGGACTAATGAAAAACTGTTTTTT. Protein product: CASSESGTNEKLFF.

The V and J genes are TRBV9 and TRBJ1-1; possibly TRBD1 for D (6 bases). This CDR3 region has 14 residues. Germline CDR1 reads SGDLS; CDR2 reads YYNGEE. The V gene lost 3 bases and the J gene lost 0 bases, with 9 bases spanning the gap. CDR3 nucleotide sequence: TGTGCCAGCAGCGAACAGGGATTGAACACTGAAGCTTTCTTT. Translating it yields CASSEQGLNTEAFF.

This clone came up a few times. The rearrangement joins TRBV9 to TRBJ2-3; 8 bases match TRBD2. Germline V gene sequence: CDR1 SGDLS, CDR2 YYNGEE. The CDR3 has 15 residues. V shed 0 bases and J 8 bases; nucleotides not matched to a gene: 8. The CDR3 region is CASSVETSEVSTQYF. As DNA, the CDR3 is TGTGCCAGCAGCGTAGAGACTAGCGAGGTCAGTACGCAGTATTTT.

This clone was observed a few times. The chain couples TRBV6-5 to TRBJ1-5, with 10 bases fitting TRBD1. Germline CDR1 is MNHEY and CDR2 is SVGAGI. J lost 7 bases, V lost 6 bases, and 9 bases had no gene match. The CDR3 consists of 15 residues. The DNA of the CDR3 is TGTGCCAGCAGACCAGGGACAGGGGTACGGCAGCCCCAGCATTTT. The encoded protein is CASRPGTGVRQPQHF.

The rearrangement joins TRBV5-4 to TRBJ2-2; the match to TRBD1 covers 11 bases. Germline V lookup: CDR1 SGHNT, CDR2 YYREEE (reference sequence). The length of the CDR3 is 16 residues. J lost 4 bases, V lost 4 bases, and 6 bases had no gene match. The CDR3 region is CASSPGGQGGTGELFF. In nucleotides, the CDR3 is TGTGCCAGCAGCCCAGGGGGACAGGGGGGCACCGGGGAGCTGTTTTTT.

V is TRBV6-5 and J is TRBJ1-1, with 7 bases that match TRBD1. The CDR3 length is 14 residues. Germline lookup yields CDR1 MNHEY and CDR2 SVGAGI. V lost 2 bases to trimming and J lost 3 bases; unmatched junction nucleotides: 3. The CDR3 region has the DNA TGTGCCAGCAGTTACGGGCAGGGGGACACTGAAGCTTTCTTT. Its translation: CASSYGQGDTEAFF.

The chain employs TRBV7-9 and TRBJ1-2; D is unresolved. Trimming removed 4 bases from V and 7 bases from J, with 19 bases in between. Germline assignment: CDR1 SEHNR and CDR2 FQNEAQ (reference sequence). This CDR3 contains 15 residues. The CDR3 DNA reads as TGTGCCAGCAGCTGGTCGAGGGTCGGGTCGGGTGGCTACACCTTC. Protein product: CASSWSRVGSGGYTF.

This chain connects TRBV7-9 to TRBJ1-4; 7 bases match TRBD1. The germline CDR1 and CDR2 sequences are SEHNR and FQNEAQ (reference sequence). Unmatched junction bases numbered 3, after V lost 1 base and J lost 4 bases. This CDR3 comprises 15 residues. CDR3 amino acids: CASSLGTGNNEKLFF. The CDR3 DNA follows: TGTGCCAGCAGCTTAGGGACAGGCAATAATGAAAAACTGTTTTTT.

A note on this clone: Other DNA sequences in this specimen translate into the identical CDR3. V gene TRBV18 combines with J gene TRBJ2-5; 7 bases are a match to TRBD2. The CDR3 consists of 14 residues. The germline V gene encodes CDR1 KGHSH and CDR2 LQKENI. With 0 bases clipped from V and 4 bases from J, the junction kept 2 bases outside the gene matches. This chain's CDR3 is CASSPPSGGETQYF. CDR3 bases: TGTGCCAGCTCACCACCATCGGGGGGAGAGACCCAGTACTTC.

The chain joins TRBV19 to TRBJ1-6; tentative D call: TRBD1 (5 bases). The CDR3 consists of 15 residues. CDR1 is LNHDA, CDR2 SQIVND, per germline (reference sequence). Trimming took 1 base from V and 7 from J, leaving 11 bases between them. CDR3 coding DNA: TGTGCCAGTAGTATAGTGTCAGGGAGGAATTCACCCCTCCACTTT. Amino acids: CASSIVSGRNSPLHF.

The gene calls are TRBV21-1 and TRBJ1-2; the listed D gene, TRBD1, was not tested against the DNA. TRBV21-1 is labeled a pseudogene. The CDR3 sequence is 20 residues long. CDR3 nucleotides: TGTGCCAGCAGCAATAGAGGAGAGGGGGCTCTCCCTTACTCCTCCTATGGCTACACCTTC. Translation: CASSNRGEGALPYSSYGYTF.

This clone occurred a few times. V usage is TRBV13 and J usage is TRBJ2-7; 12 bases fit TRBD2. This CDR3 region has 15 residues. Germline CDR1 reads PRHDT; CDR2 reads FYEKMQ (reference sequence). V was pared by 1 base and J by 3 bases, with 1 base of the junction left unmatched. The CDR3 is CASSLALAGGYEQYF. The CDR3 nucleotides read TGTGCCAGCAGCTTAGCACTAGCGGGGGGCTACGAGCAGTACTTC.

This clone was seen a few times. This rearrangement joins TRBV4-1 to TRBJ2-2, with 8 bases fitting TRBD2. The V and J ends lost 4 bases and 8 bases, in that order; junction bases with no gene match: 9. The CDR3 contains 15 residues. CDR1 MGHRA and CDR2 YSYEKL come from the germline V gene. For the CDR3, the DNA is TGCGCCAGCAGCCGCCTGGGACTAGGGGTGGGGGAGCTGTTTTTT. It is translated as CASSRLGLGVGELFF.

V gene TRBV7-9 combines with J gene TRBJ2-1, with D possibly matching TRBD2 (6 bases). Germline CDR1 and CDR2: SEHNR and FQNEAQ (reference sequence). V was trimmed by 5 bases and J by 0 bases, leaving 14 bases between them. The CDR3 is 16 amino acids. The DNA of the CDR3 is TGTGCCAGCAGCACCCAACGGGGGAGCTCCTACAATGAGCAGTTCTTC. It yields the protein CASSTQRGSSYNEQFF.

In this sample, this clone turned up a few times. The chain combines TRBV7-9 with TRBJ1-1; the D is unclear. CDR1 is SEHNR and CDR2 is FQNEAQ in the germline V gene (reference sequence). The CDR3 length is 16 residues. Trimming pared 1 base from V and 1 base from J, leaving 13 bases between. The CDR3 DNA reads TGTGCCAGCAGCTTAGGAGGCGCAAACCGGAACACTGAAGCTTTCTTT. This translates into CASSLGGANRNTEAFF.

CDR3 amino acids: CASSVEQETQYF. The DNA of the CDR3 is TGTGCCAGCAGCGTGGAGCAAGAGACCCAGTACTTC. The chain combines TRBV9 with TRBJ2-5; D remains ambiguous. The CDR3 has 12 amino acids. Trimming removed 2 bases at V and 2 bases at J, with 4 bases between. Per the germline V gene, CDR1 is SGDLS and CDR2 is YYNGEE.

The rearrangement uses TRBV9 and TRBJ2-5; weak D call: TRBD1 (6 bases). Germline values: CDR1 SGDLS, CDR2 YYNGEE. The CDR3 consists of 12 residues. V was clipped by 4 bases and J by 2 bases, with 6 bases between them. CDR3 DNA: TGTGCCAGCAGCACAGGGCAAGAGACCCAGTACTTC. It codes for CASSTGQETQYF.

This rearrangement joins TRBV27 to TRBJ2-7; D is uncertain. Per the germline V gene, CDR1 is MNHEY and CDR2 is SMNVEV (reference sequence). The ends were cut back, 2 bases at V and 3 bases at J, with 5 bases in the middle. CDR3 length: 12 amino acids. Here the CDR3 reads CASSLLFYEQYF. DNA for the CDR3: TGTGCCAGCAGTTTACTATTCTACGAGCAGTACTTC.

In its sample, this clone was seen many times. V usage is TRBV4-3 and J usage is TRBJ1-2, with D possibly being TRBD1 (6 bases). Trimming took 1 base from V and 5 from J, leaving 8 bases between them. Per germline, CDR1 LGHNA and CDR2 YSLEER. CDR3 length equals 13 residues. CDR3 sequence (DNA): TGCGCCAGCAGCCAAGGGCAGGGGTATGGCTACACCTTC. Protein product: CASSQGQGYGYTF.

This clone was detected ten times or more. V gene TRBV11-2 combines with J gene TRBJ1-2; 7 bases match TRBD1. V gave up 7 bases and J gave up 8 bases; unmatched junction bases: 7. There are 12 residues in the CDR3. Per the germline V gene, CDR1 is SGHAT and CDR2 is FQNNGV. In nucleotides, the CDR3 is TGTGCCAGCAACCGTGGAGGGGGCGGCTACACCTTC. Translated: CASNRGGGGYTF. The full variable domain, its missing parts supplied by reference TRBV11-2 and TRBJ1-2, is EAGVAQSPRYKIIEKRQSVAFWCNPISGHATLYWYQQILGQGPKLLIQFQNNGVVDDSQLPKDRFSAERLKGVDSTLKIQPAKLEDSAVYLCASNRGGGGYTFGSGTRLTVV.